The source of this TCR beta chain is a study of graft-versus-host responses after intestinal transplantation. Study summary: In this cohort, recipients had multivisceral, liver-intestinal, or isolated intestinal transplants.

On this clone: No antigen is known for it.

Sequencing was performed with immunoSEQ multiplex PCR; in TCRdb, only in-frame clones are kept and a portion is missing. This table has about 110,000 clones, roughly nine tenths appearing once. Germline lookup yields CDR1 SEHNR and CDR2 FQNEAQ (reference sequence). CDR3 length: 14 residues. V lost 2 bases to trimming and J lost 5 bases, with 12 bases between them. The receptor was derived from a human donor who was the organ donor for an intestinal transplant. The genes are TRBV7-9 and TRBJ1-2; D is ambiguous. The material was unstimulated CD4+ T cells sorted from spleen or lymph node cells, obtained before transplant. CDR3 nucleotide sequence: TGTGCCAGCAGCTTAATAACGGACGAGTATGGCTACACCTTC. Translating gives CASSLITDEYGYTF.